Presented here are 8 T cell receptor beta chains from one specimen sequenced in a study of OX40 agonist ivuxolimab in advanced cancers. TCRdb's copy holds only in-frame clones and misses some; the assay was immunoSEQ multiplex PCR. The data contain around 87,000 clones, around 94% of them singletons. Specimen: CD4+ or CD8+ T cells sorted from blood, collected in a trial of the OX40 agonist ivuxolimab. The source of these receptors is an adult with an advanced solid tumor such as melanoma, head and neck, liver or kidney cancer.

Regarding this clone: Other nucleotide sequences from this sample produce the same CDR3. The V call is TRBV27, the J call TRBJ1-2; unclear D gene. This CDR3 has 13 amino acids. V was clipped by 7 bases and J by 2 bases, with 11 bases between them. The germline gives CDR1 MNHEY, CDR2 SMNVEV (reference sequence). The DNA for the CDR3 is TGTGCCAGCAAACCCGGAGGAAACTATGGCTACACCTTC. Its protein is CASKPGGNYGYTF.

The chain has TRBV7-8 and TRBJ2-2, with D unclear. Trimming pared 3 bases from V and 7 bases from J, leaving 18 bases between. The CDR3 totals 16 residues. Germline-derived CDR1 and CDR2 are SGHVS and FQNEAQ. CDR3 sequence (DNA): TGTGCCAGCAGCTTTGACCCAATTCTTAAGGTCGGGGAGCTGTTTTTT. This encodes CASSFDPILKVGELFF.

The chain recombines TRBV27 with TRBJ2-7; 9 bases map to TRBD1. The germline CDR1 and CDR2 sequences are MNHEY and SMNVEV (reference sequence). After removal of 2 bases from V and 4 bases from J, the junction contained 3 bases not matched to a gene. CDR3 length: 14 amino acids. In DNA, the CDR3 is TGTGCCAGCAGTTTACGCGGGACAGGGTACGAGCAGTACTTC. Its protein is CASSLRGTGYEQYF.

The chain is built from TRBV27 and TRBJ2-2; no reliable D call. V was trimmed by 5 bases and J by 0 bases, leaving 7 bases between them. Germline V gives CDR1 MNHEY, CDR2 SMNVEV (reference sequence). The CDR3 has 14 amino acids. The CDR3: CASSAGSNTGELFF. Here the CDR3 DNA reads TGTGCCAGCAGTGCCGGGTCGAACACCGGGGAGCTGTTTTTT.

V is TRBV19 and J is TRBJ1-3; tentative D call: TRBD1 (5 bases). Trimming removed 5 bases from V and 14 bases from J, with 19 bases in between. Germline V CDR1 and CDR2: LNHDA, SQIVND (reference sequence). The CDR3 runs 13 residues. The CDR3 spells CASSVGRLGMVYF. CDR3 bases: TGTGCCAGTAGTGTGGGACGGCTAGGCATGGTATATTTT.

The chain carries TRBV2 and TRBJ1-2; possibly TRBD1 for D (6 bases). The ends were cut back, 6 bases at V and 4 bases at J, with 15 bases in the middle. CDR1 and CDR2 (germline): SNHLY, FYNNEI. The CDR3 spans 14 residues. DNA for the CDR3: TGTGCCAGCAGCCTTGGACAGTTACTCTATGGCTACACCTTC. Its translation: CASSLGQLLYGYTF. Full variable domain (missing parts from reference TRBV2 and TRBJ1-2): EPEVTQTPSHQVTQMGQEVILRCVPISNHLYFYWYRQILGQKVEFLVSFYNNEISEKSEIFDDQFSVERPDGSNFTLKIRSTKLEDSAMYFCASSLGQLLYGYTFGSGTRLTVV.

V usage is TRBV25-1 and J usage is TRBJ2-1; D call uncertain. Trimming removed 3 bases at V and 3 bases at J, with 18 bases between. This CDR3 contains 17 residues. Per the germline V gene, CDR1 is MGHDK and CDR2 is SYGVNS. The chain's CDR3 is CASSDRFMGTIYNEQFF. DNA for the CDR3: TGTGCCAGCAGTGATAGATTTATGGGAACTATCTACAATGAGCAGTTCTTC.

This chain links TRBV19 with TRBJ1-1; no clear D. Trimming took off 5 bases at V and 3 bases at J, with 16 bases between the two ends. Per the germline V gene, CDR1 is LNHDA and CDR2 is SQIVND (reference sequence). This CDR3 comprises 15 residues. The CDR3 loop reads CASSLRRGYDTEAFF. CDR3 nucleotide sequence: TGTGCCAGTAGTCTCCGGCGAGGGTATGACACTGAAGCTTTCTTT.